The following is a T cell receptor (beta chain) sequence with its context. The sample comes from a study of blood T cell repertoires in COVID-19. The wider study: T cells, B-cell-depleted T cells, or PBMCs supplied cDNA or gDNA.

Participants spanned ages about 18 to 90 years and resided in about two dozen US areas. The CDR3 loop spans 16 amino acids. In germline, CDR1 is LGHDT, CDR2 YNNKEL (reference sequence). Trimming removed 4 bases from V and 2 bases from J; junction bases left unmatched: 11. TCRdb's table, derived via immunoSEQ multiplex PCR, lists solely in-frame clones and lacks some. The table has about 280,000 clones, around 85% seen once. The chain uses TRBV3-1 (or the pseudogene TRBV3-2) and TRBJ2-7; 7 bases map to TRBD1. The clonotype was recovered from a woman between 50 and 59 years old who had recovered from COVID-19. Sequencing was done on a sample of PBMCs or T cells enriched from blood (not recorded which). The CDR3 bases are TGTGCCAGCAGCCTTTCCTCGACAGGGTTAGCCTACGAGCAGTACTTC. It translates to CASSLSSTGLAYEQYF.